These T cell receptor beta chains were read from a single sample in a study of T cells in Graves' hyperthyroidism and ophthalmopathy. Each CDR3 protein gets one entry after TCRdb re-called the multiplex PCR reads with MiXCR. Of 250,000 to 400,000 distinct CDR3 sequences in the sample, about an eighth were seen once. The sequencing input was blood. All receptors derive from a woman aged 35 to 49 with Graves' ophthalmopathy. The CDR3 runs from the conserved cysteine through the conserved F or W. The D gene is left open where the match is weak.

d_call j_call v_call cdr3_aa
. TRBJ2-6 TRBV6-1 CASSEDEASGANALTF
. TRBJ2-1 TRBV13 CASSTPLGSYNEQFF
. TRBJ2-7 TRBV7-8 CASSLMGQPAYEQYF
. TRBJ1-2 TRBV12-3/TRBV12-4 CASSLAGGRYGYTF
. TRBJ2-7 TRBV5-8 CASSQGPSRTYEQYF
TRBD1 TRBJ1-2 TRBV12-3/TRBV12-4 CASSPTGGFYYGYTF
TRBD1 TRBJ1-6 TRBV18 CASSPGTDYSPLHF
. TRBJ2-7 TRBV2 CASSPRLGDYEQYF
. TRBJ2-2 TRBV2 CAGGPPNTGELFF
. TRBJ1-2 TRBV7-9 CASSLTGTGDFGYTF
. TRBJ2-3 TRBV5-1 CASSPRSSSTDTQYF
TRBD1 TRBJ2-5 TRBV7-7 CASSSLQGKETQYF
. TRBJ2-1 TRBV7-9 CAGTRDKYNEQFF
TRBD2 TRBJ2-7 TRBV7-9 CASSSGGRLYEQYF
TRBD2 TRBJ2-1 TRBV5-1 CASSHPLAGDSNEQFF
TRBD2 TRBJ2-2 TRBV20-1 CSARRPGLAGNTGELFF
. TRBJ2-1 TRBV19 CASRTTYNEQFF
. TRBJ2-7 TRBV20-1 CSARRGALYEQYF
TRBD2 TRBJ2-7 TRBV4-1 CASSASLAGVGYEQYF
. TRBJ2-3 TRBV20-1 CRPGTASDTQYF
. TRBJ1-2 TRBV2 CARGGSGGTNYGYTF
. TRBJ1-1 TRBV27 CASSLSSGEVNTEAFF
TRBD2 TRBJ2-5 TRBV14 CASSRTSGSSQYF
. TRBJ1-5 TRBV20-1 CSAVGVNSNQPQHF
. TRBJ1-3 TRBV6-2/TRBV6-3 CASSYSRPGNTIYF
TRBD1 TRBJ1-6 TRBV2 CASNLQGGVSPLHF
. TRBJ1-1 TRBV7-9 CASSTLTFMNTEAFF
. TRBJ2-6 TRBV20-1 CSAKGIGANVLTF
. TRBJ2-7 TRBV12-3/TRBV12-4 CASSYNPHYEQYF
. TRBJ1-3 TRBV11-2 CAGSLSSGNTIYF
. TRBJ1-2 TRBV4-2 CASSRSGAQYGYTF
TRBD1 TRBJ2-3 TRBV12-3/TRBV12-4 CASSRDRGTDTQYF
TRBD2 TRBJ2-1 TRBV11-2 CASRKGLAGNNEQFF
TRBD2 TRBJ2-7 TRBV3-1 CASSPAGLAAYEQYF
. TRBJ2-3 TRBV2 CASSWTEIDTQYF
. TRBJ1-1 TRBV28 CASQRDYGTEAFF
TRBD1 TRBJ2-5 TRBV28 CAITTGAQETQYF
TRBD1 TRBJ1-1 TRBV27 CASRDRAGGYPEAFF
. TRBJ1-2 TRBV16 CASSQSASDFYGYTF
. TRBJ2-5 TRBV20-1 CSGRGGAQLQETQYF
TRBD1 TRBJ1-2 TRBV7-9 CASSYPPAGGSYGYTF
TRBD2 TRBJ2-1 TRBV5-1 CASRRVAGFDEQFF